A single sample gave rise to the 22 T cell receptor beta chains below, sequenced in a study of monozygotic twins with inflammatory bowel disease. TCRdb reprocessed the 5' RACE reads, keeping one entry per CDR3 protein, no DNA. The sample has approximately 400,000 distinct CDR3 sequences; the top ten hold about 2.2%. The sequenced material came from blood. The receptor source for this set is a human donor with ulcerative colitis or Crohn's disease, or a healthy co-twin of an affected twin (not recorded which).

The chain employs TRBV10-3 and TRBJ2-3. Germline CDR1 ENHRY, CDR2 SYGVKD. CDR3 size: 18 residues. CDR3 in amino acids: CAISESSVGADLTDTQYF.

The V gene is TRBV7-2, the J gene TRBJ2-7; no DNA is available, so the TRBD2 call from TCRdb remains unchecked. The CDR3 sequence is 14 residues long. Germline CDR1 is SGHTA and CDR2 is FQGNSA. The CDR3 reads CASSFSGGAYEQYF. Full variable domain (missing parts from reference TRBV7-2 and TRBJ2-7): GAGVSQSPSNKVTEKGKDVELRCDPISGHTALYWYRQSLGQGLEFLIYFQGNSAPDKSGLPSDRFSAERTGGSVSTLTIQRTQQEDSAVYLCASSFSGGAYEQYFGPGTRLTVT.

The genes are TRBV28 and TRBJ2-1. The CDR3 is 11 amino acids. CDR1 and CDR2 from the germline V gene are MDHEN and SYDVKM. The CDR3 loop reads CASLSYNEQFF.

The V and J genes are TRBV12-3 or TRBV12-4 and TRBJ2-5. This CDR3 is built from 16 residues. The CDR3 is CASSHSSELLKETQYF.

This rearrangement joins TRBV20-1 to TRBJ2-7; with no DNA, the TCRdb D assignment of TRBD2 cannot be verified. The CDR3 has 14 amino acids. Germline V CDR1 and CDR2: DFQATT, SNEGSKA (reference sequence). The CDR3 protein is CSARASGGLYEQYF.

The rearrangement joins TRBV14 to TRBJ2-7. The CDR3 is 12 residues long. Per germline, CDR1 SGHDN and CDR2 FVKESK. CDR3 in amino acids: CASSQPPYEQYF.

The genes are TRBV20-1 and TRBJ2-1; TCRdb reports TRBD1, a call that lacks DNA to check it against. This CDR3 comprises 15 residues. Germline lookup yields CDR1 DFQATT and CDR2 SNEGSKA (reference sequence). CDR3 amino acids: CSAILGTGAYNEQFF.

The rearrangement joins TRBV12-3 or TRBV12-4 to TRBJ2-3; the D call from TCRdb, TRBD1, cannot be confirmed without DNA. This CDR3 contains 17 residues. The CDR3 is CASSFRMGQMITDTQYF.

The CDR3 spells CATSDPGLAGATDTQYF. This sequence joins TRBV24-1 and TRBJ2-3; TCRdb gives TRBD2 as the D gene, but with no DNA this cannot be confirmed. Germline CDR1 reads KGHDR; CDR2 reads SFDVKD. This CDR3 has 17 amino acids.

The chain is built from TRBV20-1 and TRBJ1-6; TCRdb's D gene call, TRBD1, goes unchecked for lack of DNA. This CDR3 has 15 residues. Germline loops: CDR1 DFQATT, CDR2 SNEGSKA (reference sequence). The CDR3 spells CSARDGQGRNSPLHF.

The chain recombines TRBV20-1 with TRBJ1-2; TCRdb designates TRBD1, a call that cannot be tested without DNA. CDR3 size: 15 residues. The germline gives CDR1 DFQATT, CDR2 SNEGSKA (reference sequence). The chain's CDR3 is CSAPMRGGGNYGYTF.

V is TRBV10-3 and J is TRBJ2-1; the D gene TCRdb calls, TRBD1, cannot be checked with no DNA. Per germline, CDR1 ENHRY and CDR2 SYGVKD. The CDR3 runs 16 residues. CDR3 residues: CAISDPSPVTGNEQFF.

The chain joins TRBV20-1 to TRBJ1-1; the TCRdb call, TRBD1, lacks DNA for checking. Per the germline V gene, CDR1 is DFQATT and CDR2 is SNEGSKA (reference sequence). The CDR3 is 13 amino acids. CDR3 residues: CSAIQGPGTEAFF.

The genes are TRBV4-3 and TRBJ1-2. This CDR3 region has 14 residues. The germline V gene encodes CDR1 LGHNA and CDR2 YSLEER. CDR3: CASSQDGQRYGYTF.

The CDR3 sequence: CASSFGGFNQPQHF. This rearrangement joins TRBV5-6 to TRBJ1-5; no DNA is available, so the TRBD1 call from TCRdb remains unchecked. Germline V lookup: CDR1 SGHDT, CDR2 YYEEEE. This CDR3 has 14 amino acids.

The CDR3 reads CSVEDESGGLGEQFF. The chain carries TRBV29-1 and TRBJ2-1; TCRdb designates TRBD2, a call that cannot be tested without DNA. The CDR3 covers 15 residues. Looked up from germline, CDR1 is SQVTM and CDR2 is ANQGSEA.

The chain is built from TRBV6-5 and TRBJ1-5. Germline V CDR1 and CDR2: MNHEY, SVGAGI. The CDR3 contains 16 residues. The CDR3 loop is CASSYGEISAPEPQHF.

The rearrangement uses TRBV4-1 and TRBJ2-7; the TCRdb call, TRBD1, lacks DNA for checking. The CDR3 consists of 14 residues. Germline CDR1 reads MGHRA; CDR2 reads YSYEKL. The CDR3 protein is CASSQVLGTNEQYF.

The J gene is TRBJ2-1, the V gene TRBV7-3; the TCRdb call, TRBD2, lacks DNA for checking. This CDR3 contains 14 residues. CDR1 SGHTA and CDR2 FQGTGA come from the germline V gene. The CDR3 loop is CASSLLGRLDEQFF.

J is TRBJ2-2 and V is TRBV29-1; with no DNA, the TCRdb D assignment of TRBD1 cannot be verified. The CDR3 contains 13 residues. Looked up from germline, CDR1 is SQVTM and CDR2 is ANQGSEA. CDR3 sequence reads: CSVEMTGTGELFF.

This CDR3 is CASRRGGTDTQYF. The V and J genes are TRBV28 and TRBJ2-3; TCRdb's D gene call, TRBD1, goes unchecked for lack of DNA. Germline V lookup: CDR1 MDHEN, CDR2 SYDVKM. The CDR3 spans 13 residues.

The V gene is TRBV5-1, the J gene TRBJ2-3; TCRdb's D gene call, TRBD2, goes unchecked for lack of DNA. Germline CDR1 reads SGHRS; CDR2 reads YFSETQ. CDR3 length equals 17 residues. CDR3 loop: CASSLGALAGVEDTQYF.